This TCR beta chain is drawn from a study of T cell repertoires in cytomegalovirus infection. Trimming cost V 7 bases and J 4 bases, with 13 bases left between them. Germline V gene data show CDR1 as LNHDA and CDR2 as SQIVND (reference sequence). This CDR3 comprises 14 residues. About this clonotype itself: Its antigen is as yet unknown.

TCRdb reanalysed the reads using MiXCR and keeps one entry per CDR3 protein. The data contain hundreds of thousands of distinct CDR3 sequences, around 30% of them singletons. Sequenced material: cultured CD8+ T cells from PBMCs, taken from culture after CMV antigen stimulation. The chain carries TRBV19 and TRBJ2-2; no reliable D call. This TCR came from a human donor in good health (CMV status not recorded). Some clones in this sample may be carry-over from other donors' samples. CDR3 in DNA: TGTGCCAGTAAGGAACCGCGATTCACCGGGGAGCTGTTTTTT. Its translation: CASKEPRFTGELFF.